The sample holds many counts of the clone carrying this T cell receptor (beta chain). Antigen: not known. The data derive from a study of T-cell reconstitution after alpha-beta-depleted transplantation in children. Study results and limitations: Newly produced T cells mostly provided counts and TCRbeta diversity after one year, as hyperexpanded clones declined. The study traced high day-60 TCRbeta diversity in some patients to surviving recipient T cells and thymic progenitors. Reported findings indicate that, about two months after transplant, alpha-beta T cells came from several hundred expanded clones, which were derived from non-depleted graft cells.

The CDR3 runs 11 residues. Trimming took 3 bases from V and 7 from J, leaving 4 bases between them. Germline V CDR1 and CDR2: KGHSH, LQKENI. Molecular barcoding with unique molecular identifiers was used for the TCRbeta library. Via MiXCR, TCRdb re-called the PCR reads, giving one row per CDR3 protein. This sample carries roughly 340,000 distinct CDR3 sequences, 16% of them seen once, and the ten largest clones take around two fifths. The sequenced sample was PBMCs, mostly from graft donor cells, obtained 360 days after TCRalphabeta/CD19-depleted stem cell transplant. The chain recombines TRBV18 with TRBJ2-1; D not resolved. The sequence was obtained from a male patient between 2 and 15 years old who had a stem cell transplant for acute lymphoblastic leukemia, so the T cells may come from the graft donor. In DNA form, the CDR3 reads TGTGCCAGCTCACCGGGGAATGAGCAGTTCTTC. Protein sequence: CASSPGNEQFF.